These 5 T cell receptor beta chains came from one sample sequenced in a study of T cells in Graves' hyperthyroidism and ophthalmopathy. The CDR3 regions of TCR beta were amplified from RNA transcripts. Initially, a first-round RT-PCR of the TCR CDR3 employed the HTBI primer set. TCRdb reprocessed the multiplex PCR reads with MiXCR, giving one entry per CDR3 protein. The table shows 450,000 to 550,000 distinct CDR3 sequences, with approximately 24% occurring only once. Sequencing was carried out using blood. These receptors were obtained from a woman aged 25-40 years with Graves' ophthalmopathy.

This clonotype was detected ten times or more. A clone one base away is much larger, so this may be a read error. The chain is built from TRBV6-1 and TRBJ1-1; tentatively, D is TRBD1 (6 bases). The germline V gene has CDR1 MNHNS and CDR2 SASEGT. The CDR3 covers 13 residues. CDR3 loop: CASGRGAYTEACF. The CDR3 nucleotides are TGTGCCAGCGGGCGGGGGGCGTACACTGAAGCTTGCTTT.

The V call is TRBV9, the J call TRBJ1-1; possible D gene TRBD1, 6 bases. Trimming pared 3 bases from V and 2 bases from J, leaving 11 bases between. Germline CDR1 reads SGDLS; CDR2 reads YYNGEE. This CDR3 region has 14 residues. CDR3 in amino acids: CASSGSTGNTEAFF. CDR3 sequence (DNA): TGTGCCAGCAGCGGCTCGACAGGTAACACTGAAGCTTTCTTT.

The chain is built from TRBV9 and TRBJ2-5, with TRBD2 matching 10 bases. CDR3 length: 16 amino acids. V lost 2 bases and J lost 1; bases outside the gene matches: 5. Germline V gives CDR1 SGDLS, CDR2 YYNGEE. CDR3: CASSVRLAGAQETQYF. CDR3 DNA: TGTGCCAGCAGCGTTCGGCTAGCGGGGGCCCAAGAGACCCAGTACTTC.

This clonotype occurred many times. The chain recombines TRBV20-1 with TRBJ1-2; D is unresolved. The CDR3 runs 15 residues. Germline-derived CDR1 and CDR2 are DFQATT and SNEGSKA (reference sequence). Trimming shortened V by 5 bases and J by 0 bases, and 16 bases separated the two germline ends. In DNA, the CDR3 is TGCAGTGCTGAATGGCCTGTTCTAGCTAACTATGGCTACACCTTC. Translating it yields CSAEWPVLANYGYTF.

There are many counts of this clonotype. The V gene is TRBV14, the J gene TRBJ1-2; 11 bases are a match to TRBD1. With 4 bases clipped from V and 9 bases from J, the junction kept 13 bases outside the gene matches. This CDR3 has 16 residues. The germline CDR1 and CDR2 sequences are SGHDN and FVKESK. The chain's CDR3 is CASSRTPGQGARSYTF. CDR3 nucleotide sequence: TGTGCCAGCAGCCGGACTCCCGGACAGGGGGCGAGGAGCTACACCTTC.